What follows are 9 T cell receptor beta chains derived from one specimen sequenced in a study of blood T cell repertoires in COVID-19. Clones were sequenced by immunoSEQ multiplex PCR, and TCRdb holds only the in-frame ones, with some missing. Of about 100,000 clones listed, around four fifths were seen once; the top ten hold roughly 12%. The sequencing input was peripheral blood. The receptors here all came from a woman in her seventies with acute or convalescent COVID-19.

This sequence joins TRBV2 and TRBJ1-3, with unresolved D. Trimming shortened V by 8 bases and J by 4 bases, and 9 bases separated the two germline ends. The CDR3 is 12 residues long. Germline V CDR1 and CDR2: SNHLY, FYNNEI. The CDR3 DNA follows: TGTGCCAGCCACTCAACCGGAAACACCATATATTTT. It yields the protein CASHSTGNTIYF.

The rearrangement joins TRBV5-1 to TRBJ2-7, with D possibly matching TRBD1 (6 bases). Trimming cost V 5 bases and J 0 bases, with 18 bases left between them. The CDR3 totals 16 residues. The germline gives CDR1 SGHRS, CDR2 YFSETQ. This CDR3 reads CASSSSWGQGSYEQYV. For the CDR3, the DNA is TGCGCCAGCAGTTCCTCTTGGGGGCAGGGCTCCTACGAGCAGTACGTC.

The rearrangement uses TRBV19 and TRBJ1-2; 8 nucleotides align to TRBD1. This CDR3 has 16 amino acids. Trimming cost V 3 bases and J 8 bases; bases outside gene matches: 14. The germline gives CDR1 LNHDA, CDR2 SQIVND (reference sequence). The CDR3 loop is CASSIRASTGANGYTF. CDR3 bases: TGTGCCAGTAGTATTCGGGCCTCGACAGGGGCGAACGGCTACACCTTC.

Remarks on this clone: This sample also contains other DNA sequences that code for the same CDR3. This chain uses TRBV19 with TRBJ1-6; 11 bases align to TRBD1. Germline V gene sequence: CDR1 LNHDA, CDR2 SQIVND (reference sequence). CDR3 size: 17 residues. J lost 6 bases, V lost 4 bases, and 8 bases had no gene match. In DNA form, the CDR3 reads TGTGCCAGTAGTACCGGACAGGGGGCGATGGGTAATTCACCCCTCCACTTT. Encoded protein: CASSTGQGAMGNSPLHF.

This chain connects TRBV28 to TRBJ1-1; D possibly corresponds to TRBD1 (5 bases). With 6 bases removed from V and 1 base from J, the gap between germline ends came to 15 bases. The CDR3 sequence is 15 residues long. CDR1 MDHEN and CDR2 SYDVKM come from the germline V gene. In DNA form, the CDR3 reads TGTGCCAGCAGATCCATTGACAGACCGAACACTGAAGCTTTCTTT. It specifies CASRSIDRPNTEAFF. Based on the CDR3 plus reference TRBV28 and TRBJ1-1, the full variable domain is DVKVTQSSRYLVKRTGEKVFLECVQDMDHENMFWYRQDPGLGLRLIYFSYDVKMKEKGDIPEGYSVSREKKERFSLILESASTNQTSMYLCASRSIDRPNTEAFFGQGTRLTVV.

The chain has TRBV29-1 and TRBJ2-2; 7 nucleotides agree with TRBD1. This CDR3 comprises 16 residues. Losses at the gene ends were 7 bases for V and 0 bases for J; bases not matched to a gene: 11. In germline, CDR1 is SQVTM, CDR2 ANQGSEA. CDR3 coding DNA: TGCAGCGCTGCTGGGACAGCCCTCGCGAACACCGGGGAGCTGTTTTTT. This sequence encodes CSAAGTALANTGELFF.

The CDR3 spells CAISTGTVNTEAFF. In nucleotides, the CDR3 is TGTGCCATCAGCACCGGGACAGTAAACACTGAAGCTTTCTTT. This chain uses TRBV10-3 with TRBJ1-1, with TRBD1 identical over 7 bases. The CDR3 length is 14 residues. Germline CDR1 is ENHRY and CDR2 is SYGVKD. V gave up 6 bases and J gave up 2 bases; unmatched junction bases: 6.

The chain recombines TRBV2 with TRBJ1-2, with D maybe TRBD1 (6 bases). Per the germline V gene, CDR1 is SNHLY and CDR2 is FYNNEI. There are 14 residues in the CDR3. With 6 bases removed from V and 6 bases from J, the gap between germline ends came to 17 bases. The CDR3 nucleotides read TGTGCCAGCAGCCTAGGGGGGGGCGTCGATGGCTACACCTTC. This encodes CASSLGGGVDGYTF. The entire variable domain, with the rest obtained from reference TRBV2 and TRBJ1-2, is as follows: EPEVTQTPSHQVTQMGQEVILRCVPISNHLYFYWYRQILGQKVEFLVSFYNNEISEKSEIFDDQFSVERPDGSNFTLKIRSTKLEDSAMYFCASSLGGGVDGYTFGSGTRLTVV.

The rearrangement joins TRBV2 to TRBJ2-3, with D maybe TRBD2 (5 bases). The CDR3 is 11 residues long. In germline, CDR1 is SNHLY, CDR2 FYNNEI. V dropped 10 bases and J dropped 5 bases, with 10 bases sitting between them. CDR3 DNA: TGTGCCACCCTAGGGAGAGATACGCAGTATTTT. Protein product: CATLGRDTQYF.